Following are 18 T cell receptor beta chains from one sample sequenced in a study of T cell changes during pregnancy in multiple sclerosis. Profiling relied on immunoSEQ multiplex PCR, and the TCRdb table lists in-frame clones only, not all of them. The sample contains around 40,000 clones, about 90% of which appear only once. Sequences were derived from CD4+ T cells from peripheral blood mononuclear cells, sampled before pregnancy. These TCRs come from a female donor with multiple sclerosis, enrolled in a pregnancy study.

The chain recombines TRBV6-5 with TRBJ2-5; D is unclear. Trimming stripped 2 bases from V and 1 base from J, with 5 bases between. Germline V gene data show CDR1 as MNHEY and CDR2 as SVGAGI. The CDR3 contains 13 residues. CDR3 DNA sequence: TGTGCCAGCAGTTACCAATTCCAAGAGACCCAGTACTTC. Translated: CASSYQFQETQYF.

The CDR3 DNA is TGCGCCAGCAGTAGGGGCCCGGATCAGCCCCAGCATTTT. This gives the protein CASSRGPDQPQHF. The V call is TRBV10-1, the J call TRBJ1-5, with a possible D match to TRBD1 (5 bases). The length of the CDR3 is 13 residues. The germline gives CDR1 WNHNN, CDR2 SYGVQD (reference sequence). Trimming cost V 5 bases and J 5 bases, with 10 bases left between them.

The chain employs TRBV6-6 and TRBJ2-1; D possibly corresponds to TRBD2 (5 bases). The germline gives CDR1 MNHNY, CDR2 SVGAGI (reference sequence). This CDR3 comprises 16 residues. V was trimmed by 6 bases and J by 6 bases, leaving 21 bases between them. DNA for the CDR3: TGTGCCAGCAGCCCCAGATTCGGGGTCGTGGCCAATGAGCAGTTCTTC. Protein sequence: CASSPRFGVVANEQFF.

The chain has TRBV4-3 and TRBJ1-2, with a possible D match to TRBD1 (6 bases). This CDR3 is 13 amino acids long. V was pared by 1 base and J by 5 bases, with 8 bases between. Germline V CDR1 and CDR2: LGHNA, YSLEER. The CDR3: CASSQVGAYGYTF. CDR3 DNA sequence: TGCGCCAGCAGCCAAGTGGGGGCTTATGGCTACACCTTC.

The chain recombines TRBV11-3 with TRBJ2-1; D not resolved. Looked up from germline, CDR1 is SGHNT and CDR2 is YENEEA. Trimming took off 4 bases at V and 0 bases at J, with 10 bases between the two ends. CDR3 size: 15 residues. The CDR3 bases are TGTGCCAGCAGCTCTTACTCAAGCTCCTACAATGAGCAGTTCTTC. It translates to CASSSYSSSYNEQFF.

The chain recombines TRBV5-1 with TRBJ2-7; maybe TRBD1 (7 bases). V shed 2 bases and J shed 2 bases, with 14 bases lying between them. Germline CDR1 reads SGHRS; CDR2 reads YFSETQ. The CDR3 sequence is 15 residues long. In nucleotides, the CDR3 is TGCGCCAGCAGCTTAACCCCAGGGGGGCCCTACGAGCAGTACTTC. Translating it yields CASSLTPGGPYEQYF.

For this clone: One end of the junction does not line up with germline, which may come from a read error. The chain combines TRBV29-1 with TRBJ2-3, with D maybe TRBD2 (6 bases). This CDR3 comprises 11 residues. CDR1 and CDR2 from the germline V gene are SQVTM and ANQGSEA. CDR3 coding DNA: TGCAGCGTTGAATTGCCAGGAGGGTATTTTTTT. It is translated as CSVELPGGYFF.

The chain carries TRBV2 and TRBJ1-4, with no clear D. The CDR3 is 12 residues long. Trimming shortened V by 4 bases and J by 2 bases, and 2 bases separated the two germline ends. The germline V gene encodes CDR1 SNHLY and CDR2 FYNNEI. CDR3 in DNA: TGTGCCAGCAGTGCGACTAATGAAAAACTGTTTTTT. This encodes CASSATNEKLFF.

V is TRBV11-2 and J is TRBJ1-2, with 8 bases fitting TRBD1. Germline values: CDR1 SGHAT, CDR2 FQNNGV. The CDR3 totals 16 residues. Trimming cost V 5 bases and J 3 bases; bases outside gene matches: 11. CDR3 sequence (DNA): TGTGCCAGCAGCACACCCCGGAACAGGGGGTACTATGGCTACACCTTC. This sequence encodes CASSTPRNRGYYGYTF.

J is TRBJ2-5 and V is TRBV18, with TRBD1 as a possible D gene (7 bases). The ends were cut back, 6 bases at V and 2 bases at J, with 10 bases in the middle. The V gene's germline CDR1 is KGHSH and CDR2 LQKENI. The CDR3 extends over 13 amino acids. This chain's CDR3 is CASSAGQQETQYF. DNA of the CDR3: TGTGCCAGCTCCGCGGGACAGCAAGAGACCCAGTACTTC.

This chain links TRBV29-1 with TRBJ2-3; D is possibly TRBD1 (6 bases). Germline assignment: CDR1 SQVTM and CDR2 ANQGSEA. The CDR3 runs to 14 residues. The V end lost 3 bases, the J end lost 2 bases, and 12 bases lay between the germline ends. The chain's CDR3 is CSVEGQGHTDTQYF. CDR3 nucleotides: TGCAGCGTTGAGGGTCAGGGGCACACAGATACGCAGTATTTT.

V and J are TRBV5-8 and TRBJ2-7; 15 nucleotides align to TRBD2. The CDR3 is 17 residues long. The V gene's germline CDR1 is SGHTS and CDR2 YDEGEE. The V and J ends lost 4 bases and 2 bases, in that order; junction bases with no gene match: 7. The CDR3 bases are TGTGCCAGCAGCCGGGGACTAGCGGGGGGATATGCCTACGAGCAGTACTTC. It translates to CASSRGLAGGYAYEQYF.

The CDR3 region has the DNA TGCGCCAGCAGCCCGGGGGACTCTGGAAACACCATATATTTT. Its protein is CASSPGDSGNTIYF. This chain connects TRBV4-3 to TRBJ1-3; maybe TRBD1 (5 bases). The CDR3 totals 14 residues. Trimming removed 4 bases from V and 0 bases from J, with 7 bases in between. Germline CDR1 is LGHNA and CDR2 is YSLEER.

This clone was picked up one time. This rearrangement joins TRBV7-9 to TRBJ2-3, with D perhaps matching TRBD2 (6 bases). The CDR3 runs to 14 residues. CDR1 SEHNR and CDR2 FQNEAQ come from the germline V gene (reference sequence). V lost 2 bases to trimming and J lost 3 bases, with 9 bases between them. The DNA of the CDR3 is TGTGCCAGCAGCTTAACTAGCCAGACAGATACGCAGTATTTT. Protein product: CASSLTSQTDTQYF.

The chain uses TRBV28 and TRBJ1-2; D gene uncertain. V was clipped by 8 bases and J by 5 bases, with 9 bases between them. The V gene's germline CDR1 is MDHEN and CDR2 SYDVKM. The CDR3 spans 11 residues. CDR3 bases: TGTGCCAGCGGGAGTGAGTATGGCTACACCTTC. It is translated as CASGSEYGYTF.

A single count supports this clone. The rearrangement links TRBV7-9 to TRBJ1-1, with D possibly matching TRBD1 (5 bases). CDR1 SEHNR and CDR2 FQNEAQ come from the germline V gene (reference sequence). Trimming stripped 10 bases from V and 1 base from J, with 7 bases between. CDR3 length: 11 amino acids. CDR3 in amino acids: CAIGQNTEAFF. The CDR3 DNA reads TGTGCCATCGGACAGAACACTGAAGCTTTCTTT.

The chain employs TRBV5-1 and TRBJ2-5, with 8 nucleotides matching TRBD1. The CDR3 totals 15 residues. Germline lookup yields CDR1 SGHRS and CDR2 YFSETQ. With 1 base clipped from V and 2 bases from J, the junction kept 4 bases outside the gene matches. The DNA for the CDR3 is TGCGCCAGCAGCTTGAATACAGGGGGGCAAGAGACCCAGTACTTC. It codes for CASSLNTGGQETQYF.

The chain couples TRBV7-6 to TRBJ2-3, with TRBD2 matching over 7 bases. With V trimmed by 5 bases and J by 5 bases, 4 bases remained unmatched. CDR1 and CDR2 (germline): SGHVS, FNYEAQ. The CDR3 runs 13 residues. The CDR3 loop reads CASSASGGDTQYF. CDR3 in DNA: TGTGCCAGCAGCGCCTCGGGAGGAGATACGCAGTATTTT.